This T cell receptor beta chain comes out of a study of blood T cell repertoires in COVID-19. Germline V gene data show CDR1 as MNHNS and CDR2 as SASEGT. With V trimmed by 4 bases and J by 5 bases, 10 bases remained unmatched. The CDR3 covers 16 residues. Measured with immunoSEQ multiplex PCR; TCRdb has only the in-frame clones, and not every one. Of more than 95,000 clones detected, 70% to 90% appear once; the ten largest clones hold just over 3%. The sequenced sample consisted of peripheral blood. The J gene is TRBJ2-3, the V gene TRBV6-1, with 9 bases that match TRBD1. The sequence derives from a middle-aged man in a cohort sampled during active COVID-19. The CDR3 loop is CASSVRQGVYGDTQYF. As DNA, the CDR3 is TGTGCCAGCAGTGTGAGACAGGGGGTTTATGGAGATACGCAGTATTTT.